Shown below are 14 T cell receptor beta chains from a single sample sequenced in a study of OX40 agonist ivuxolimab in advanced cancers. Receptor libraries were prepared by the immunoSEQ multiplex PCR assay. The immuneACCESS repertoire file appears here via TCRdb, limited to in-frame rearrangements. These files lack a portion of the clones; in checked studies, under half of the deficit traces to unresolved V genes, and the cause of the others is not known. The sample table holds about 63,000 clones, of which about 85% were seen once. The leading ten clones occupy approximately 0.8% of the sample. This specimen consisted of CD4+ or CD8+ T cells sorted from blood, obtained in a trial of the OX40 agonist ivuxolimab. Source of these receptors: an adult with an advanced solid tumor such as melanoma, head and neck, liver or kidney cancer.

The chain recombines TRBV11-2 with TRBJ2-7, with 7 bases that match TRBD2. The CDR3 extends over 14 amino acids. Germline V lookup: CDR1 SGHAT, CDR2 FQNNGV. The V gene end was trimmed by 3 bases and the J gene end by 3 bases; junction bases not matched to a gene: 5. CDR3 protein: CASSFRREFYEQYF. CDR3 DNA: TGTGCCAGCAGCTTTAGGCGGGAGTTCTACGAGCAGTACTTC.

This rearrangement joins TRBV29-1 to TRBJ2-5; TRBD1 or TRBD2 may be the D gene (6 bases each). V was trimmed by 5 bases and J by 0 bases, leaving 13 bases between them. The CDR3 totals 14 residues. CDR1 SQVTM and CDR2 ANQGSEA come from the germline V gene. The CDR3 DNA reads as TGCAGCGTTAACGAGGGGGGCTACCAAGAGACCCAGTACTTC. Translated, it gives CSVNEGGYQETQYF.

The CDR3 here is CSVRGTGQYEQYF. The CDR3 nucleotides are TGCAGCGTTCGGGGGACAGGGCAATACGAGCAGTACTTC. The chain has TRBV29-1 and TRBJ2-7, with TRBD1 identical over 9 bases. The CDR3 spans 13 residues. The junction had 6 bases not matched to a gene; V was cut back by 5 bases and J by 4 bases. Looked up from germline, CDR1 is SQVTM and CDR2 is ANQGSEA.

This clone is a singleton in its sample. The rearrangement joins TRBV18 to TRBJ1-6; 7 bases are a match to TRBD1. Germline CDR1 and CDR2: KGHSH and LQKENI. The CDR3 length is 17 residues. V trimming: 2 bases; J trimming: 5 bases; junction bases outside the gene matches: 9. CDR3 residues: CASSPNQGQFDNSPLHF. DNA for the CDR3: TGTGCCAGCTCACCAAACCAGGGACAGTTCGATAATTCACCCCTCCACTTT.

The chain carries TRBV6-5 and TRBJ2-1; D is perhaps TRBD1 (6 bases). The V gene's germline CDR1 is MNHEY and CDR2 SVGAGI. CDR3 length: 13 residues. V lost 6 bases and J 12 bases, leaving 18 bases between the germline ends. The CDR3 bases are TGTGCCAGCAGCCGAAAACCAGGGGCAGGGCAGTTCTTC. Translated: CASSRKPGAGQFF.

This chain connects TRBV5-4 to TRBJ2-1; 13 nucleotides match TRBD2. CDR3 length equals 15 residues. Unmatched junction bases numbered 7, after V lost 3 bases and J lost 10 bases. Germline-derived CDR1 and CDR2 are SGHNT and YYREEE (reference sequence). The CDR3 DNA sequence: TGTGCCAGCAGCTCAGGGACTAGCGGGACTGGGGAGCAGTTCTTC. Encoded protein: CASSSGTSGTGEQFF.

The chain employs TRBV10-3 and TRBJ2-5, with unresolved D. This CDR3 has 15 residues. Trimming shortened V by 11 bases and J by 2 bases, and 21 bases separated the two germline ends. The germline gives CDR1 ENHRY, CDR2 SYGVKD. CDR3 protein: CALPSSRPLQETQYF. The CDR3 DNA follows: TGTGCCCTCCCCTCGAGTCGGCCGCTACAAGAGACCCAGTACTTC.

V is TRBV2 and J is TRBJ1-1, with D perhaps matching TRBD1 (6 bases). Trimming shortened V by 4 bases and J by 5 bases, and 11 bases separated the two germline ends. The length of the CDR3 is 13 residues. In germline, CDR1 is SNHLY, CDR2 FYNNEI. This CDR3 is CASSGQVYTEAFF. Here the CDR3 DNA reads TGTGCCAGCAGTGGACAGGTCTATACTGAAGCTTTCTTT.

V and J are TRBV14 and TRBJ2-7; D not resolved. V was clipped by 0 bases and J by 3 bases, with 9 bases between them. The germline V gene encodes CDR1 SGHDN and CDR2 FVKESK. The CDR3 totals 14 residues. The CDR3 region is CASSQEWANYEQYF. The CDR3 DNA follows: TGTGCCAGCAGCCAAGAATGGGCCAACTACGAGCAGTACTTC.

This clone was detected once. The gene calls are TRBV30 and TRBJ1-4; 11 nucleotides match TRBD1. The V and J ends lost 0 bases and 10 bases, in that order; junction bases with no gene match: 4. The CDR3 contains 14 residues. Germline assignment: CDR1 GTSNPN and CDR2 SVGIG (reference sequence). The CDR3 bases are TGTGCCTGGAGTGTACAAGGACAGGGGGCAAAACTGTTTTTT. Protein product: CAWSVQGQGAKLFF.

There are a few counts of this clone. The gene calls are TRBV6-5 and TRBJ1-5, with 7 bases fitting TRBD1. Germline V gene sequence: CDR1 MNHEY, CDR2 SVGAGI. This CDR3 is 13 amino acids long. The V gene end was trimmed by 6 bases and the J gene end by 7 bases; junction bases not matched to a gene: 6. The CDR3 bases are TGTGCCAGCAGGCAGCAACAGGGGCAGCCCCAGCATTTT. This gives the protein CASRQQQGQPQHF.

The chain joins TRBV7-6 to TRBJ1-1, with D hard to call. V was trimmed by 6 bases and J by 0 bases, leaving 11 bases between them. Looked up from germline, CDR1 is SGHVS and CDR2 is FNYEAQ. This CDR3 contains 14 residues. For the CDR3, the DNA is TGTGCCAGCAGTCCCCAGGTATTGAACACTGAAGCTTTCTTT. Translated: CASSPQVLNTEAFF. Drawing the rest from reference TRBV7-6 and TRBJ1-1, the complete variable domain is GAGVSQSPRYKVTKRGQDVALRCDPISGHVSLYWYRQALGQGPEFLTYFNYEAQQDKSGLPNDRFSAERPEGSISTLTIQRTEQRDSAMYRCASSPQVLNTEAFFGQGTRLTVV.

This clone was counted once. V and J are TRBV5-6 and TRBJ1-1; no reliable D call. V was trimmed by 2 bases and J by 2 bases, leaving 10 bases between them. The CDR3 is 14 amino acids. CDR1 and CDR2 (germline): SGHDT, YYEEEE. The CDR3 DNA reads as TGTGCCAGCAGCTTAAGCGGCGTAAACACTGAAGCTTTCTTT. Amino acid sequence: CASSLSGVNTEAFF.

The chain uses TRBV28 and TRBJ2-7; 10 bases map to TRBD1. Unmatched junction bases numbered 8, after V lost 4 bases and J lost 5 bases. This CDR3 contains 15 residues. Per germline, CDR1 MDHEN and CDR2 SYDVKM. The CDR3 here is CASSSPGTGAHEQYF. The CDR3 DNA follows: TGTGCCAGCAGTTCCCCCGGGACAGGGGCCCACGAGCAGTACTTC. The full variable domain, rest sourced from reference TRBV28 and TRBJ2-7, is DVKVTQSSRYLVKRTGEKVFLECVQDMDHENMFWYRQDPGLGLRLIYFSYDVKMKEKGDIPEGYSVSREKKERFSLILESASTNQTSMYLCASSSPGTGAHEQYFGPGTRLTVT.